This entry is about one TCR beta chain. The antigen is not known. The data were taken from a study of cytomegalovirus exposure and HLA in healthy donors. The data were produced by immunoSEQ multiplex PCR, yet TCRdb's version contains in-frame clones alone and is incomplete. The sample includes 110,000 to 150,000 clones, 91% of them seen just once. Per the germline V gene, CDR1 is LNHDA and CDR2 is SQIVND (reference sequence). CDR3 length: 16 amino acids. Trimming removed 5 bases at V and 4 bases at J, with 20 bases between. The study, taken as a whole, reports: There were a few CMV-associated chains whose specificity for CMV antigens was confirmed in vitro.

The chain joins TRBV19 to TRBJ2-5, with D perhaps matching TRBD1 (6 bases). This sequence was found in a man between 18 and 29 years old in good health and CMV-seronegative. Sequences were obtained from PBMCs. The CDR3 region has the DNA TGTGCCAGTAGTCCTCGGACAGCGAGCGTGGCAGAGACCCAGTACTTC. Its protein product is CASSPRTASVAETQYF.